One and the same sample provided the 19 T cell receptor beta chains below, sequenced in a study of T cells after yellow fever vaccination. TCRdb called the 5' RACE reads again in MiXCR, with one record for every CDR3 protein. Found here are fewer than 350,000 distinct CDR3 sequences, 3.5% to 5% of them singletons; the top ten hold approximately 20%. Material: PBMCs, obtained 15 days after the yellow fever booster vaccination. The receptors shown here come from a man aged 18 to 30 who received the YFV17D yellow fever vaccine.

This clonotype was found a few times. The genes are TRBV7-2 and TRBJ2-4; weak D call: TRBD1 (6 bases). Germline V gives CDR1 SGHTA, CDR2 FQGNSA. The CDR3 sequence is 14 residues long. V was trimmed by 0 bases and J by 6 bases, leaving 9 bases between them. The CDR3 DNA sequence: TGTGCCAGCAGCTTAGCGGGGGCCGGAAACATTCAGTACTTC. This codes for CASSLAGAGNIQYF.

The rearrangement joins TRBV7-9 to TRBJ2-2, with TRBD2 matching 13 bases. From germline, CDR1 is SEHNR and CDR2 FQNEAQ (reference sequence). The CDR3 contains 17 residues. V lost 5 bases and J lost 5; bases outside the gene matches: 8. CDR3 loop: CASSNPGLAGFTGELFF. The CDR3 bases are TGTGCCAGCAGCAATCCGGGACTAGCGGGGTTTACCGGGGAGCTGTTTTTT.

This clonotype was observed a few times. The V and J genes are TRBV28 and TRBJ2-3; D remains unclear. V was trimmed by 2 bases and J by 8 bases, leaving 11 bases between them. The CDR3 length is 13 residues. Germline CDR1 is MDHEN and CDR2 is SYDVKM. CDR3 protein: CASSLIVSGTQYF. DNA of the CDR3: TGTGCCAGCAGTTTAATAGTCAGTGGTACGCAGTATTTT. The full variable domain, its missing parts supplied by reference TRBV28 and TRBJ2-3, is DVKVTQSSRYLVKRTGEKVFLECVQDMDHENMFWYRQDPGLGLRLIYFSYDVKMKEKGDIPEGYSVSREKKERFSLILESASTNQTSMYLCASSLIVSGTQYFGPGTRLTVL.

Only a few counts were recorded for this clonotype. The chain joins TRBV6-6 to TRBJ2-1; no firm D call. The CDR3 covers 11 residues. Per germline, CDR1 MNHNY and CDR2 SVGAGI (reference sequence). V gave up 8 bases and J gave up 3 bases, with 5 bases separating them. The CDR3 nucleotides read TGTGCCAGCTGCGACTACAATGAGCAGTTCTTC. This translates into CASCDYNEQFF.

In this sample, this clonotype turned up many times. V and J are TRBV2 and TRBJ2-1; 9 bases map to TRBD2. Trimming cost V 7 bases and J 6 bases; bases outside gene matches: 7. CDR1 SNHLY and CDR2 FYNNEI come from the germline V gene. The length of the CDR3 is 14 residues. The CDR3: CASNLAGTGNEQFF. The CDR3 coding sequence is TGTGCCAGCAATCTAGCGGGGACGGGCAATGAGCAGTTCTTC.

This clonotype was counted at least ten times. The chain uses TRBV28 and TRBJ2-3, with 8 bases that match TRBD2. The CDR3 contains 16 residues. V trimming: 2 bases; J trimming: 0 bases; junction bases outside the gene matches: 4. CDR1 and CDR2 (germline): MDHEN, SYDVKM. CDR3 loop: CASSLLGGGSTDTQYF. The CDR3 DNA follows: TGTGCCAGCAGTTTACTGGGCGGGGGGAGCACAGATACGCAGTATTTT.

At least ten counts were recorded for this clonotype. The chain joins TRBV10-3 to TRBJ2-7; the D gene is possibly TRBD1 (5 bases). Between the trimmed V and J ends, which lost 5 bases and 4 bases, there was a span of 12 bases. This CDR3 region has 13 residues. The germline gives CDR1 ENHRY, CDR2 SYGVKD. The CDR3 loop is CAISQETGYEQYF. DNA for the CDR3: TGTGCCATCAGTCAAGAAACAGGTTACGAGCAGTACTTC.

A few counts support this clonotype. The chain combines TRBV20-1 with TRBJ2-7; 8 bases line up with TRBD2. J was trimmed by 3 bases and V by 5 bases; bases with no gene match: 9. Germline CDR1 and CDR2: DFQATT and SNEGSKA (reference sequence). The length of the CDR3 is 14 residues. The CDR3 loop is CSARSASGYYEQYF. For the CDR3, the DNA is TGCAGTGCTCGTTCGGCTAGCGGGTACTACGAGCAGTACTTC.

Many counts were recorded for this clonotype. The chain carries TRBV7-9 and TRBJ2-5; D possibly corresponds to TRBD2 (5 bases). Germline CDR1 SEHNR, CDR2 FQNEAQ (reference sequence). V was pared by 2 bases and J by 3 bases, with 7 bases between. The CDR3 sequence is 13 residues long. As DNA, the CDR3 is TGTGCCAGCAGCTTAAGAGGGAAAGAGACCCAGTACTTC. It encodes CASSLRGKETQYF. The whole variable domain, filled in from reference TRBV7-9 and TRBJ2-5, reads DTGVSQNPRHKITKRGQNVTFRCDPISEHNRLYWYRQTLGQGPEFLTYFQNEAQLEKSRLLSDRFSAERPKGSFSTLEIQRTEQGDSAMYLCASSLRGKETQYFGPGTRLLVL.

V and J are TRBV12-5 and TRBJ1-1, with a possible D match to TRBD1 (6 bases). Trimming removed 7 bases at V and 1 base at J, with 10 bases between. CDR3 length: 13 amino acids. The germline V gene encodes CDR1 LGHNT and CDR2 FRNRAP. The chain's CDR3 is CASALQGNTEAFF. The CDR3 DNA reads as TGTGCTAGTGCTTTACAGGGGAACACTGAAGCTTTCTTT.

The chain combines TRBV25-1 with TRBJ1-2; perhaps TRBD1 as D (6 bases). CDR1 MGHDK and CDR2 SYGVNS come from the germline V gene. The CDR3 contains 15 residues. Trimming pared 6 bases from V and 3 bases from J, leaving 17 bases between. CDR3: CASRGARRQDYGYTF. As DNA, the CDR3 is TGTGCCAGCAGGGGGGCCCGTAGACAAGACTATGGCTACACCTTC.

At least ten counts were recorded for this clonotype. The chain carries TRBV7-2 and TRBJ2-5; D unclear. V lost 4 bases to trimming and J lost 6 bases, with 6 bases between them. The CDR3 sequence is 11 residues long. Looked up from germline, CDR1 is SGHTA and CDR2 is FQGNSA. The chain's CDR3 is CASSSTQTQYF. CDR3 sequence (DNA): TGTGCCAGCAGCTCTACTCAGACCCAGTACTTC. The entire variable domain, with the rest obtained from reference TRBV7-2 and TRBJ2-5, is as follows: GAGVSQSPSNKVTEKGKDVELRCDPISGHTALYWYRQSLGQGLEFLIYFQGNSAPDKSGLPSDRFSAERTGGSVSTLTIQRTQQEDSAVYLCASSSTQTQYFGPGTRLLVL.

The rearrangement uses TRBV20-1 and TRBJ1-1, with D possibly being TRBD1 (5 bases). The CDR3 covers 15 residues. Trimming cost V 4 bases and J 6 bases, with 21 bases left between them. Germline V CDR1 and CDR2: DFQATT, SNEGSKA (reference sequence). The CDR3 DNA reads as TGCAGTGCTATTAATCCGGGGACGGGGATATCTGAAGCTTTCTTT. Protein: CSAINPGTGISEAFF.

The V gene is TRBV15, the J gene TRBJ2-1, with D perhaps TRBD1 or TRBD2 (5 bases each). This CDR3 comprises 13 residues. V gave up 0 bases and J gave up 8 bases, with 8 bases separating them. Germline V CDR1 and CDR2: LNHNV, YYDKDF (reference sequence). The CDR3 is CATSRERGHEQFF. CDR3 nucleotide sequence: TGTGCCACCAGCAGAGAGAGGGGCCATGAGCAGTTCTTC.

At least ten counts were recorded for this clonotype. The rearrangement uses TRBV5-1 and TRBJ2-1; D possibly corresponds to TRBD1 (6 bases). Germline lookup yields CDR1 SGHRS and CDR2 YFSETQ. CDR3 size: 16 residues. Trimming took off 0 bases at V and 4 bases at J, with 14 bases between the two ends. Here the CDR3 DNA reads TGCGCCAGCAGCTTGGAGACAGGAGTACTGTACAATGAGCAGTTCTTC. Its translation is CASSLETGVLYNEQFF. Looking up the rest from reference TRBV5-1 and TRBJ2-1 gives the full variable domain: KAGVTQTPRYLIKTRGQQVTLSCSPISGHRSVSWYQQTPGQGLQFLFEYFSETQRNKGNFPGRFSGRQFSNSRSEMNVSTLELGDSALYLCASSLETGVLYNEQFFGPGTRLTVL.

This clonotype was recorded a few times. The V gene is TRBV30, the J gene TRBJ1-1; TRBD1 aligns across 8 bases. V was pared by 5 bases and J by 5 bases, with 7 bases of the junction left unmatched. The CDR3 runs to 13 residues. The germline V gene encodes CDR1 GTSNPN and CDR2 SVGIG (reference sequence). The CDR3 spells CAWGDRGLTEAFF. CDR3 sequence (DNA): TGTGCCTGGGGAGACAGGGGATTGACTGAAGCTTTCTTT.

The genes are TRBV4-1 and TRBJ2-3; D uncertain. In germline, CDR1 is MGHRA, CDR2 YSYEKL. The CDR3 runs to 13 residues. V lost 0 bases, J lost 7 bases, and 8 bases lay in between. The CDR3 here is CASSQEDGYTQYF. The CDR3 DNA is TGCGCCAGCAGCCAAGAAGACGGATATACGCAGTATTTT.

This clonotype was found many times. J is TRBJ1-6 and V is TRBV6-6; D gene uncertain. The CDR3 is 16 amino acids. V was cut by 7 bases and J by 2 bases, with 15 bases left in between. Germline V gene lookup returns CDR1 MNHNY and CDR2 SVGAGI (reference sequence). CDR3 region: CASTLGSSAYNSPLHF. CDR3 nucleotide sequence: TGTGCCAGCACCCTAGGGAGTAGCGCCTATAATTCACCCCTCCACTTT.

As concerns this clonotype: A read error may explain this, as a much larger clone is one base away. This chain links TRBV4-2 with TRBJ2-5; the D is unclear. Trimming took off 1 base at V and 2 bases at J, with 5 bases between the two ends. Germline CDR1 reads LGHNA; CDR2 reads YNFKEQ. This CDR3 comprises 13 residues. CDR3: CASSQARQETQYF. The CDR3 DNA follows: TGTGCCAGCAGCCAAGCCAGGCAAGAGACCCAGTACTTC.